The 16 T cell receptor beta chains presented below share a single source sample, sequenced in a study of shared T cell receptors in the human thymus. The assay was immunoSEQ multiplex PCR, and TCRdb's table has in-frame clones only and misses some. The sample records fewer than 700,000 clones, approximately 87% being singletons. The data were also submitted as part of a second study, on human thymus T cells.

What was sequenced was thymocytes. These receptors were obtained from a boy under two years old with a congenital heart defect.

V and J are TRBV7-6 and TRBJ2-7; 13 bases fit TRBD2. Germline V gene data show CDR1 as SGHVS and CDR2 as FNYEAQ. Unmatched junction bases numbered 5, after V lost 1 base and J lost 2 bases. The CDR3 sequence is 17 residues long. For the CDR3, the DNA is TGTGCCAGCAGCTTAGACCCGGGACTAGCGGGACCCTACGAGCAGTACTTC. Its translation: CASSLDPGLAGPYEQYF.

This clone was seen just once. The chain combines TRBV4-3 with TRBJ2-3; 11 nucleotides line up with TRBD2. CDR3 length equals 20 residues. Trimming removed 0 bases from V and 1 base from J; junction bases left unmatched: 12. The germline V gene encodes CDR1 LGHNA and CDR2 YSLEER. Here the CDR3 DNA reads TGCGCCAGCAGCCAAGAAAATGGGCTAGCGGGAGGAGGGGGCACAGATACGCAGTATTTT. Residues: CASSQENGLAGGGGTDTQYF.

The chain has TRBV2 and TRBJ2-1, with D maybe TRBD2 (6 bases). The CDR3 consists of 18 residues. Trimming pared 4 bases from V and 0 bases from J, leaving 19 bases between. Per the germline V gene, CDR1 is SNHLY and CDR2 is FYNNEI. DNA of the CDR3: TGTGCCAGCAGTGCGGCGACAAGCGGGCCGAGCTCCTACAATGAGCAGTTCTTC. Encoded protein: CASSAATSGPSSYNEQFF.

The chain's CDR3 is CASSQEFRHHATNEKLFF. The DNA of the CDR3 is TGCGCCAGCAGCCAAGAATTTAGACACCACGCAACTAATGAAAAACTGTTTTTT. The rearrangement links TRBV4-3 to TRBJ1-4; D call uncertain. Trimming shortened V by 0 bases and J by 0 bases, and 14 bases separated the two germline ends. The germline CDR1 and CDR2 sequences are LGHNA and YSLEER. The length of the CDR3 is 18 residues.

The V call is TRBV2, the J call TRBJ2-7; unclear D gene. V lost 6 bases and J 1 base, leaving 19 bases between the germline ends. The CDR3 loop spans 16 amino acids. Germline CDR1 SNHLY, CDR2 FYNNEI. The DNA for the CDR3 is TGTGCCAGCAGCCGAATACGGGTCCCCATATCCTACGAGCAGTACTTC. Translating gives CASSRIRVPISYEQYF.

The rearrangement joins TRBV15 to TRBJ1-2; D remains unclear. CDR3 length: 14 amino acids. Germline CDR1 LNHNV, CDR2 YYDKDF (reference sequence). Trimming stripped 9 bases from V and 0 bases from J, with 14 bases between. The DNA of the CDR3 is TGTGCCACTCGCCAGAGGGAAGCTAACTATGGCTACACCTTC. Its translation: CATRQREANYGYTF.

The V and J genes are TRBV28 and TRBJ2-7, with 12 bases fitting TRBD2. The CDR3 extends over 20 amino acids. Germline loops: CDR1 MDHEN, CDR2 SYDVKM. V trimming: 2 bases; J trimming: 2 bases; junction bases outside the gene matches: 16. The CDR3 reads CASSLQHEPSGRAFTYEQYF. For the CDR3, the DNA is TGTGCCAGCAGTTTACAGCACGAGCCTAGCGGGAGGGCCTTCACCTACGAGCAGTACTTC. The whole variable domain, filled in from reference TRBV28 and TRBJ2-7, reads DVKVTQSSRYLVKRTGEKVFLECVQDMDHENMFWYRQDPGLGLRLIYFSYDVKMKEKGDIPEGYSVSREKKERFSLILESASTNQTSMYLCASSLQHEPSGRAFTYEQYFGPGTRLTVT.

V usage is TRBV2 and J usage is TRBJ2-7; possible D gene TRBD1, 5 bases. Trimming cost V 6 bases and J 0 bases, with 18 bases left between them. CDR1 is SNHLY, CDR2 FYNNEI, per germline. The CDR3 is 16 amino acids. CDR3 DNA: TGTGCCAGCAGGCCCCCCGGGCCAGGGCACTCCTACGAGCAGTACTTC. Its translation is CASRPPGPGHSYEQYF.

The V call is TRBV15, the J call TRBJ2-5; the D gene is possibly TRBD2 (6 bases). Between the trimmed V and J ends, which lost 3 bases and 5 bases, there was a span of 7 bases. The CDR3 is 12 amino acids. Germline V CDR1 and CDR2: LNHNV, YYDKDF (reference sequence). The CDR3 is CATSRGRETQYF. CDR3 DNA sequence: TGTGCCACCAGCAGGGGGAGGGAGACCCAGTACTTC.

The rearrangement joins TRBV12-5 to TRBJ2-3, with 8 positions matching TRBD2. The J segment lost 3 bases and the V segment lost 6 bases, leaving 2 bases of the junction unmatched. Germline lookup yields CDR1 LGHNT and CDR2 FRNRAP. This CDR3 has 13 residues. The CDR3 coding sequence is TGTGCTAGTGGAGTAGCGGGGACAGATACGCAGTATTTT. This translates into CASGVAGTDTQYF.

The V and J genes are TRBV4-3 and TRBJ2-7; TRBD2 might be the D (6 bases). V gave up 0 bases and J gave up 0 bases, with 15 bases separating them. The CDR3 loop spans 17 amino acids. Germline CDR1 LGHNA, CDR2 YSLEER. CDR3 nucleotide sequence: TGCGCCAGCAGCCAAGATGTCGCGGGGACCCCCTCCTACGAGCAGTACTTC. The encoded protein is CASSQDVAGTPSYEQYF.

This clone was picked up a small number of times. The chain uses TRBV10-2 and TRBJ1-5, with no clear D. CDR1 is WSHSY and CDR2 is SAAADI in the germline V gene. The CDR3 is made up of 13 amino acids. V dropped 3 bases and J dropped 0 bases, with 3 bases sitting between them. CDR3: CASSEYSNQPQHF. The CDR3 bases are TGCGCCAGCAGTGAATATAGCAATCAGCCCCAGCATTTT.

In nucleotides, the CDR3 is TGTGCCAGTAGTATCCAGGGCTACACCTTC. It codes for CASSIQGYTF. The V gene is TRBV19, the J gene TRBJ1-2; no firm D call. Germline V CDR1 and CDR2: LNHDA, SQIVND (reference sequence). Trimming pared 3 bases from V and 8 bases from J, leaving 4 bases between. CDR3 length: 10 residues.

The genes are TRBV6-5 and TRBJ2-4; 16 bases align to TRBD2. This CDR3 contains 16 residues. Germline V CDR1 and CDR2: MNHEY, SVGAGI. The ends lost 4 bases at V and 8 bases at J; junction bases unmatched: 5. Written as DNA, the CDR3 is TGTGCCAGCAGTTCGGGACTAGCGGGGGGGGAGGACATTCAGTACTTC. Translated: CASSSGLAGGEDIQYF.

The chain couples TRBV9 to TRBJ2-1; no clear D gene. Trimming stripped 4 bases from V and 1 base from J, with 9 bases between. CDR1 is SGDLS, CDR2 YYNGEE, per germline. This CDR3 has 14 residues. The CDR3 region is CASSNDWSYNEQFF. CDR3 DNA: TGTGCCAGCAGCAACGACTGGTCCTACAATGAGCAGTTCTTC.

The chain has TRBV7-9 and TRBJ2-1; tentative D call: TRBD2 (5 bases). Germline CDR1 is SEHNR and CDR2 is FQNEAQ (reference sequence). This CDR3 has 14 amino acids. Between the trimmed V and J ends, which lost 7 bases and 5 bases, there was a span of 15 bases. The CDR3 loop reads CASINLEGNNEQFF. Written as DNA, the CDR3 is TGTGCCAGCATTAACCTTGAGGGCAACAATGAGCAGTTCTTC. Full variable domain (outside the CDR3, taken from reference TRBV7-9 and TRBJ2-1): DTGVSQNPRHKITKRGQNVTFRCDPISEHNRLYWYRQTLGQGPEFLTYFQNEAQLEKSRLLSDRFSAERPKGSFSTLEIQRTEQGDSAMYLCASINLEGNNEQFFGPGTRLTVL.